The rows below give T cell receptor beta chains drawn from one sample of a study of blood T cell repertoires in COVID-19. Clones were read by immunoSEQ multiplex PCR, and TCRdb kept only the in-frame ones, dropping some. The sample shows 150,000 to 200,000 clones, 84% of them seen only once. What was sequenced was PBMCs or T cells enriched from blood (not recorded which). The receptors here all came from a woman aged 30 to 39 who had been exposed to COVID-19. CDR3s include the opening cysteine and the closing phenylalanine or tryptophan. The D gene is left open where the match is weak. Only part of the rows carry a size: once, few, many, or a class if the clone is expanded.

d_gene: -
abundance: -
v_gene: TRBV7-2
j_gene: TRBJ1-2
CDR3aa: CASSLFIGGLKNYGYTF
CDR3nt: TGTGCCAGCAGCTTGTTCATCGGGGGGCTAAAGAACTATGGCTACACCTTC

d_gene: -
abundance: -
v_gene: TRBV9
j_gene: TRBJ1-1
CDR3aa: CASSVVKGGTEAFF
CDR3nt: TGTGCCAGCAGCGTAGTCAAGGGAGGAACTGAAGCTTTCTTT

d_gene: -
abundance: -
v_gene: TRBV5-1
j_gene: TRBJ2-7
CDR3aa: CASSLALQGMSYEQYF
CDR3nt: TGCGCCAGCAGCTTGGCCCTCCAGGGTATGAGCTACGAGCAGTACTTC

d_gene: -
abundance: -
v_gene: TRBV9
j_gene: TRBJ1-4
CDR3aa: CASSVAGGAGEKLFF
CDR3nt: TGTGCCAGCAGCGTAGCGGGAGGGGCGGGTGAAAAACTGTTTTTT

d_gene: TRBD2
abundance: -
v_gene: TRBV29-1
j_gene: TRBJ2-1
CDR3aa: CSVEGEGEQFF
CDR3nt: TGCAGCGTTGAAGGGGAGGGTGAGCAGTTCTTC

d_gene: -
abundance: -
v_gene: TRBV7-6
j_gene: TRBJ2-7
CDR3aa: CASSGHGGEQYF
CDR3nt: TGTGCCAGCAGCGGGCATGGCGGGGAGCAGTACTTC

d_gene: -
abundance: few
v_gene: TRBV27
j_gene: TRBJ2-7
CDR3aa: CASSLTGNYEQYF
CDR3nt: TGTGCCAGCAGTCTAACGGGGAACTACGAGCAGTACTTC

d_gene: -
abundance: -
v_gene: TRBV7-2
j_gene: TRBJ1-5
CDR3aa: CASSSDGTPNQPQHF
CDR3nt: TGTGCCAGCAGCTCTGACGGGACTCCCAATCAGCCCCAGCATTTT

d_gene: TRBD1
abundance: -
v_gene: TRBV27
j_gene: TRBJ1-5
CDR3aa: CASRTGGVGNQPQHF
CDR3nt: TGTGCCAGTAGAACAGGGGGTGTTGGCAATCAGCCCCAGCATTTT

d_gene: -
abundance: -
v_gene: TRBV6-2/TRBV6-3
j_gene: TRBJ2-5
CDR3aa: CASSYTGAQYF
CDR3nt: TGTGCCAGCAGTTACACGGGGGCCCAGTACTTC

d_gene: TRBD1
abundance: -
v_gene: TRBV6-1
j_gene: TRBJ1-6
CDR3aa: CASSALQGPLNSPLHF
CDR3nt: TGTGCCAGCAGTGCTTTACAGGGGCCACTAAATTCACCCCTCCACTTT

d_gene: -
abundance: once
v_gene: TRBV18
j_gene: TRBJ1-2
CDR3aa: CASSPGTSVYGYTF
CDR3nt: TGTGCCAGCTCACCTGGGACTTCGGTCTATGGCTACACCTTC

d_gene: TRBD2
abundance: -
v_gene: TRBV4-1
j_gene: TRBJ2-4
CDR3aa: CASSQVGLAGEYIQYF
CDR3nt: TGCGCCAGCAGCCAAGTCGGGCTAGCGGGGGAATACATTCAGTACTTC

d_gene: TRBD1
abundance: -
v_gene: TRBV18
j_gene: TRBJ2-7
CDR3aa: CASSPGPGQPSYEQYF
CDR3nt: TGTGCCAGCTCGCCAGGCCCGGGACAGCCATCCTACGAGCAGTACTTC

d_gene: -
abundance: -
v_gene: TRBV5-4
j_gene: TRBJ2-1
CDR3aa: CASSRRGKDAYNEQFF
CDR3nt: TGTGCCAGCAGCCGCCGGGGAAAGGACGCCTACAATGAGCAGTTCTTC

d_gene: -
abundance: -
v_gene: TRBV5-1
j_gene: TRBJ2-5
CDR3aa: CASSLAGDQETQYF
CDR3nt: TGCGCCAGCAGCTTGGCCGGGGATCAAGAGACCCAGTACTTC

d_gene: -
abundance: once
v_gene: TRBV7-9
j_gene: TRBJ1-3
CDR3aa: CASSLGSDRNTIYF
CDR3nt: TGTGCCAGCAGCTTAGGTTCGGACAGAAACACCATATATTTT

d_gene: TRBD1
abundance: once
v_gene: TRBV28
j_gene: TRBJ1-1
CDR3aa: CASKRQGWNTEAFF
CDR3nt: TGTGCCAGCAAGAGACAGGGATGGAACACTGAAGCTTTCTTT

d_gene: -
abundance: -
v_gene: TRBV7-9
j_gene: TRBJ2-5
CDR3aa: CASGGQIQETQYF
CDR3nt: TGTGCCAGCGGAGGACAGATTCAAGAGACCCAGTACTTC

d_gene: TRBD1
abundance: -
v_gene: TRBV10-3
j_gene: TRBJ1-2
CDR3aa: CAISPGQGNYGYTF
CDR3nt: TGTGCCATCAGCCCGGGACAGGGTAACTATGGCTACACCTTC

d_gene: -
abundance: few
v_gene: TRBV9
j_gene: TRBJ2-3
CDR3aa: CASSVDGSGDSTDTQYF
CDR3nt: TGTGCCAGCAGCGTAGATGGTAGCGGTGATAGCACAGATACGCAGTATTTT

d_gene: -
abundance: -
v_gene: TRBV7-6
j_gene: TRBJ2-1
CDR3aa: CASIKLSGEDSYNEQFF
CDR3nt: TGTGCCAGCATTAAATTATCGGGTGAGGACTCCTACAATGAGCAGTTCTTC

d_gene: TRBD1
abundance: once
v_gene: TRBV6-5
j_gene: TRBJ1-4
CDR3aa: CASKGTANEKLFF
CDR3nt: TGTGCCAGCAAAGGGACAGCTAATGAAAAACTGTTTTTT

d_gene: -
abundance: -
v_gene: TRBV5-5
j_gene: TRBJ2-5
CDR3aa: CASSSPGGETQYF
CDR3nt: TGTGCCAGCAGCTCCCCAGGAGGAGAGACCCAGTACTTC

d_gene: -
abundance: -
v_gene: TRBV15
j_gene: TRBJ1-5
CDR3aa: CATSSGGSNQPQHF
CDR3nt: TGTGCCACCAGCAGTGGGGGCAGCAATCAGCCCCAGCATTTT

d_gene: TRBD1
abundance: few
v_gene: TRBV7-9
j_gene: TRBJ2-7
CDR3aa: CASSLLRDRPREQYF
CDR3nt: TGTGCCAGCAGCTTATTGCGGGACAGGCCCCGCGAGCAGTACTTC

d_gene: -
abundance: once
v_gene: TRBV11-2
j_gene: TRBJ1-2
CDR3aa: CASSLPRGYGYTF
CDR3nt: TGTGCCAGCAGCTTACCACGGGGCTATGGCTACACCTTC

d_gene: TRBD1
abundance: -
v_gene: TRBV5-6
j_gene: TRBJ1-1
CDR3aa: CASRRDSGTEAFF
CDR3nt: TGTGCCAGCAGAAGGGACAGCGGGACTGAAGCTTTCTTT